These 25 T cell receptor beta chains were sequenced from one sample in a study of shared clonotypes between healthy human individuals. Only in-frame clones appear in the TCRdb table, and some are missing; sequencing was by immunoSEQ multiplex PCR. Of approximately 940,000 clones in the sample, 60% to 85% are singletons; the top ten hold around 1.4%. Sample: memory CD4+ T cells sorted from blood. Subset specified: CD45RA-negative fraction. The source of these receptors is a man in his late teens or twenties in good health.

V and J are TRBV4-1 and TRBJ1-4, with 7 bases that match TRBD1. Trimming at V came to 0 bases and at J to 2 bases, leaving 12 bases not matched to a gene. Germline loops: CDR1 MGHRA, CDR2 YSYEKL. The CDR3 totals 19 residues. The CDR3 DNA follows: TGCGCCAGCAGCCAAGATCGGAAACCAGACAGGGCGACTAATGAAAAACTGTTTTTT. Translating it yields CASSQDRKPDRATNEKLFF.

The V and J genes are TRBV6-5 and TRBJ2-7; 8 bases align to TRBD2. This CDR3 region has 14 residues. Per the germline V gene, CDR1 is MNHEY and CDR2 is SVGAGI. Germline trimming cut 5 bases from V and 6 bases from J; bases unmatched to any gene: 9. This CDR3 reads CASSDQAGVVEQYF. The DNA for the CDR3 is TGTGCCAGCAGTGACCAAGCGGGAGTTGTCGAGCAGTACTTC.

This clone was detected a few times. J is TRBJ1-2 and V is TRBV28; a weak D match, TRBD1 (6 bases). The CDR3 extends over 13 amino acids. The V and J ends lost 3 bases and 7 bases respectively, with 12 bases between them. The V gene's germline CDR1 is MDHEN and CDR2 SYDVKM. Here the CDR3 DNA reads TGTGCCAGCAGTTTCAGGGGCCCACGTGGCTACACCTTC. Translating it yields CASSFRGPRGYTF.

This sequence joins TRBV7-2 and TRBJ2-7; D gene uncertain. This CDR3 spans 13 amino acids. Trimming left V 4 bases short and J 2 bases short, with 9 bases between. In germline, CDR1 is SGHTA, CDR2 FQGNSA. CDR3 sequence: CASSSSAAYEQYF. The CDR3 region has the DNA TGTGCCAGCAGCTCCTCCGCCGCCTACGAGCAGTACTTC.

The chain has TRBV10-3 and TRBJ1-1; D is unresolved. Germline CDR1 is ENHRY and CDR2 is SYGVKD. Trimming removed 11 bases from V and 5 bases from J, with 15 bases in between. The CDR3 is made up of 12 amino acids. CDR3 region: CAVGTVGTEAFF. CDR3 coding DNA: TGTGCCGTAGGAACGGTGGGGACTGAAGCTTTCTTT.

The chain couples TRBV25-1 to TRBJ2-7, with 8 bases that match TRBD2. The junction had 7 bases not matched to a gene; V was cut back by 5 bases and J by 1 base. The CDR3 covers 15 residues. CDR1 is MGHDK and CDR2 is SYGVNS in the germline V gene. DNA for the CDR3: TGTGCCAGCAGTCCGCCGGGACTAGGTTCCTACGAGCAGTACTTC. Residues: CASSPPGLGSYEQYF.

V is TRBV27 and J is TRBJ1-2, with D possibly TRBD1 on 5 matching bases. This CDR3 has 14 residues. V was trimmed by 3 bases and J by 4 bases, leaving 12 bases between them. Germline assignment: CDR1 MNHEY and CDR2 SMNVEV (reference sequence). DNA of the CDR3: TGTGCCAGCAGTTTCCGCGGGGGGACCTATGGCTACACCTTC. This gives the protein CASSFRGGTYGYTF.

This clone appeared a few times. The V gene is TRBV4-1, the J gene TRBJ1-2; D gene uncertain. The CDR3 contains 11 residues. Germline lookup yields CDR1 MGHRA and CDR2 YSYEKL. Deletions cut 5 bases from V and 4 bases from J, with 5 bases between. In DNA form, the CDR3 reads TGCGCCAGCAGCGAGGGCTATGGCTACACCTTC. It yields the protein CASSEGYGYTF.

This chain joins TRBV9 and TRBJ1-1; D remains unclear. This CDR3 is built from 15 residues. CDR1 is SGDLS and CDR2 is YYNGEE in the germline V gene. Trimming shortened V by 0 bases and J by 0 bases, and 9 bases separated the two germline ends. This chain's CDR3 is CASSVGAGLNTEAFF. The CDR3 DNA is TGTGCCAGCAGCGTAGGAGCGGGATTGAACACTGAAGCTTTCTTT. Based on the CDR3 plus reference TRBV9 and TRBJ1-1, the full variable domain is DSGVTQTPKHLITATGQRVTLRCSPRSGDLSVYWYQQSLDQGLQFLIQYYNGEERAKGNILERFSAQQFPDLHSELNLSSLELGDSALYFCASSVGAGLNTEAFFGQGTRLTVV.

This chain uses TRBV2 with TRBJ1-4, with 7 bases matching TRBD1. The germline CDR1 and CDR2 sequences are SNHLY and FYNNEI. The CDR3 has 17 amino acids. V lost 6 bases to trimming and J lost 4 bases; unmatched junction nucleotides: 14. The CDR3 DNA is TGTGCCAGCAGCGGACAGGTCCATCGCCCTTTTAATGAAAAACTGTTTTTT. Translation: CASSGQVHRPFNEKLFF.

The chain recombines TRBV7-9 with TRBJ1-2; 7 bases align to TRBD1. Trimming removed 5 bases from V and 8 bases from J; junction bases left unmatched: 8. The CDR3 consists of 13 residues. In germline, CDR1 is SEHNR, CDR2 FQNEAQ (reference sequence). DNA of the CDR3: TGTGCCAGCAGCGACAGGGAATGGGACGGCTACACCTTC. Amino acids: CASSDREWDGYTF.

The table lists this clone with a count of one. V is TRBV5-1 and J is TRBJ1-1, with unresolved D. V was trimmed by 4 bases and J by 1 base, leaving 11 bases between them. Per germline, CDR1 SGHRS and CDR2 YFSETQ. The CDR3 has 14 amino acids. In DNA, the CDR3 is TGCGCCAGCAGCCCGGTCCCGGAGAACACTGAAGCTTTCTTT. It specifies CASSPVPENTEAFF.

This clone was found a few times. The chain links TRBV2 to TRBJ1-2; 11 positions match TRBD1. This CDR3 comprises 14 residues. With V trimmed by 6 bases and J by 8 bases, 8 bases remained unmatched. Germline values: CDR1 SNHLY, CDR2 FYNNEI. The DNA of the CDR3 is TGTGCCAGCAGCCTGGACAGGGGGCTAGTGGGCTACACCTTC. Translating gives CASSLDRGLVGYTF.

The rearrangement joins TRBV19 to TRBJ2-1, with 11 bases aligning to TRBD1. V lost 6 bases, J lost 6 bases, and 10 bases stayed unmatched. This CDR3 comprises 16 residues. Germline values: CDR1 LNHDA, CDR2 SQIVND (reference sequence). The CDR3 reads CASSNLGTGGRNEQFF. CDR3 DNA sequence: TGTGCCAGTAGCAATCTCGGGACAGGGGGACGCAATGAGCAGTTCTTC.

The chain combines TRBV4-1 with TRBJ2-3; 7 bases fit TRBD1. The germline gives CDR1 MGHRA, CDR2 YSYEKL. The CDR3 sequence is 16 residues long. The V segment lost 4 bases and the J segment 0 bases; nucleotides outside the gene matches: 7. Written as DNA, the CDR3 is TGCGCCAGCAGCCCAGAAGACAGGGTCAGCACAGATACGCAGTATTTT. It translates to CASSPEDRVSTDTQYF.

About this clone: The identical CDR3 is also encoded by other nucleotide sequences in the sample. V usage is TRBV18 and J usage is TRBJ1-2; D is undetermined. Germline CDR1 is KGHSH and CDR2 is LQKENI. The V gene lost 3 bases and the J gene lost 4 bases, with 3 bases spanning the gap. This CDR3 region has 11 residues. CDR3 DNA sequence: TGTGCCAGCTCACCGGGCTATGGCTACACCTTC. It yields the protein CASSPGYGYTF.

This clone was seen ten or more times. The chain carries TRBV2 and TRBJ2-3; TRBD2 aligns across 10 bases. The germline V gene has CDR1 SNHLY and CDR2 FYNNEI. After removal of 7 bases from V and 6 bases from J, the junction contained 7 bases not matched to a gene. The CDR3 consists of 14 residues. The CDR3 region is CASNLAGAADTQYF. The CDR3 region has the DNA TGTGCCAGCAACCTAGCGGGAGCGGCCGATACGCAGTATTTT.

This clone was seen a single time. The CDR3 here is CASTNEWGPSYEQYF. The DNA of the CDR3 is TGTGCCAGTACCAATGAATGGGGGCCTTCCTACGAGCAGTACTTC. This chain connects TRBV19 to TRBJ2-7; D might be TRBD1 (6 bases). V was cut by 7 bases and J by 1 base, with 17 bases left in between. Germline assignment: CDR1 LNHDA and CDR2 SQIVND (reference sequence). The CDR3 spans 15 residues.

This rearrangement joins TRBV28 to TRBJ2-3; 14 nucleotides align to TRBD2. With 5 bases clipped from V and 4 bases from J, the junction kept 5 bases outside the gene matches. The CDR3 extends over 16 amino acids. Germline CDR1 and CDR2: MDHEN and SYDVKM. In DNA, the CDR3 is TGTGCCAGCAGTCCTAGGACTAGCGGGGGGCCAGATACGCAGTATTTT. This codes for CASSPRTSGGPDTQYF.

For the CDR3, the DNA is TGTGCCAGCAGCAAAGAAGCCGGGACATCTTACAATGAGCAGTTCTTC. Protein sequence: CASSKEAGTSYNEQFF. The rearrangement links TRBV21-1 to TRBJ2-1; the table's D call of TRBD1 was not tested on the DNA. TRBV21-1 is a listed pseudogene. This CDR3 region has 16 residues.

The rearrangement links TRBV5-4 to TRBJ2-5; TRBD2 is a possible D gene (5 bases). The germline CDR1 and CDR2 sequences are SGHNT and YYREEE (reference sequence). The CDR3 runs to 14 residues. V was clipped by 3 bases and J by 2 bases, with 11 bases between them. CDR3 protein: CASSSGLIQETQYF. CDR3 bases: TGTGCCAGCAGCTCAGGACTCATACAAGAGACCCAGTACTTC.

Notes on this clone: Other DNA sequences within the sample encode an identical CDR3. The chain links TRBV19 to TRBJ1-2, with 7 bases matching TRBD1. Per germline, CDR1 LNHDA and CDR2 SQIVND (reference sequence). This CDR3 has 13 amino acids. V shed 4 bases and J 3 bases; nucleotides not matched to a gene: 2. CDR3: CASSSTGDYGYTF. In nucleotides, the CDR3 is TGTGCCAGTAGTAGTACAGGGGACTATGGCTACACCTTC.

The chain links TRBV4-1 to TRBJ2-7; 8 bases match TRBD1. V was pared by 0 bases and J by 4 bases, with 5 bases of the junction left unmatched. The CDR3 sequence is 15 residues long. Germline-derived CDR1 and CDR2 are MGHRA and YSYEKL. The CDR3 protein is CASSQDARGLYEQYF. CDR3 nucleotide sequence: TGCGCCAGCAGCCAAGACGCCAGGGGGCTATACGAGCAGTACTTC.

The CDR3 bases are TGTGCCAGCAGCCCTAGTGGGGTGGGAGGGGGCCTCTATGGCTACACCTTC. Amino acid sequence: CASSPSGVGGGLYGYTF. The genes are TRBV9 and TRBJ1-2; 7 nucleotides align to TRBD1. With 4 bases clipped from V and 4 bases from J, the junction kept 16 bases outside the gene matches. The V gene's germline CDR1 is SGDLS and CDR2 YYNGEE. CDR3 length: 17 residues.

This chain joins TRBV5-6 and TRBJ2-7, with 8 bases that match TRBD1. V gave up 4 bases and J gave up 3 bases; unmatched junction bases: 15. This CDR3 spans 17 amino acids. From germline, CDR1 is SGHDT and CDR2 YYEEEE. CDR3 nucleotide sequence: TGTGCCAGCAGCCCGACTAGGGACAGGTCATACCACTACGAGCAGTACTTC. This codes for CASSPTRDRSYHYEQYF.